The clone carrying this T cell receptor beta chain was picked up many times. The germline CDR1 and CDR2 sequences are SGHTA and FQGNSA. The CDR3 loop spans 14 amino acids. V lost 5 bases, J lost 8 bases, and 9 bases stayed unmatched. The data are from a study of T cells in Graves' hyperthyroidism and ophthalmopathy. Researchers amplified the TCR beta CDR3 regions from RNA transcripts. Researchers ran a first-round RT-PCR on the TCR CDR3 using the HTBI primer set. TCRdb itself ran the multiplex PCR reads through MiXCR, one entry per CDR3 protein. Of about 410,000 distinct CDR3 sequences detected, roughly 14% appear once; the ten largest clones hold roughly 13%.

The chain links TRBV7-2 to TRBJ1-2; 9 bases line up with TRBD1. Material for sequencing was blood. This TCR came from a man younger than 35 with Graves' ophthalmopathy. This chain's CDR3 is CASSLLGQGNGYTF. The CDR3 DNA is TGTGCCAGCAGCCTACTAGGACAGGGGAACGGCTACACCTTC. The whole variable domain, filled in from reference TRBV7-2 and TRBJ1-2, reads GAGVSQSPSNKVTEKGKDVELRCDPISGHTALYWYRQSLGQGLEFLIYFQGNSAPDKSGLPSDRFSAERTGGSVSTLTIQRTQQEDSAVYLCASSLLGQGNGYTFGSGTRLTVV.